The clone carrying this TCR beta chain appeared a single time. In the original workflow: By means of reference gene primer amplification, nucleated cell counts were estimated. Method: immunoSEQ multiplex PCR; TCRdb's copy keeps in-frame clones and lacks some. From that table come the V and J calls and clone size; the DNA was used to work out D and trimming. The top ten hold around a tenth of the sample, which has about 76,000 clones, roughly 85% seen once. While infection was still active, Seattle patients were enrolled and then followed longitudinally. The sample is drawn from a study of blood T cell repertoires in COVID-19. Study as a whole: Italy, Spain and the United States were the sources of the convalescent and acute COVID-19 samples. PBMCs, B-cell-depleted T cells, or T cells were the source of the cDNA or gDNA that made up the material.

Deletions cut 2 bases from V and 3 bases from J, with 8 bases between. This CDR3 contains 13 residues. CDR1 is SGHRS and CDR2 is YFSETQ in the germline V gene. Sequenced: peripheral blood. The chain uses TRBV5-1 and TRBJ1-1, with no clear D. The receptor was isolated from a man between 50 and 59 years old with COVID-19, enrolled during active disease. The DNA of the CDR3 is TGCGCCAGCAGCTTCACGAGGGACACTGAAGCTTTCTTT. This translates into CASSFTRDTEAFF.